The 9 T cell receptor beta chains in this list originate from one sample, sequenced in a study of beta chain features in type 1 diabetes. Isolated RNA was reverse transcribed in full, so expressed TCRB transcripts were sequenced. Some clones are missing from TCRdb's copy, which holds only in-frame ones; the method was immunoSEQ multiplex PCR. The sample contains about 240,000 clones, approximately 13% of which appear only once. Notes on the study in general: Shortening of TCRB CDR3s, moderate but significant, appeared in all four CD4+ subsets of Type 1 diabetes patients.

These receptors have no identified antigens. The sample comprised naive CD4+ T cells from blood. These receptors were collected from a young man with type 1 diabetes.

Only a few counts were recorded for this clone. The chain uses TRBV18 and TRBJ1-5, with a weak D call TRBD1 (6 bases). CDR1 is KGHSH and CDR2 is LQKENI in the germline V gene. This CDR3 comprises 15 residues. V lost 6 bases, J lost 2 bases, and 14 bases lay in between. CDR3 coding DNA: TGTGCCAGCTCCCCCACAGGGAACGGCAATCAGCCCCAGCATTTT. Translated: CASSPTGNGNQPQHF. The full variable domain, in which reference TRBV18 and TRBJ1-5 provide the parts outside the CDR3, is NAGVMQNPRHLVRRRGQEARLRCSPMKGHSHVYWYRQLPEEGLKFMVYLQKENIIDESGMPKERFSAEFPKEGPSILRIQQVVRGDSAAYFCASSPTGNGNQPQHFGDGTRLSIL.

This clone was seen only a few times. The chain couples TRBV28 to TRBJ2-1, with D unresolved. The V and J ends lost 5 bases and 7 bases respectively, with 9 bases between them. The CDR3 totals 12 residues. Germline-derived CDR1 and CDR2 are MDHEN and SYDVKM. The CDR3 DNA follows: TGTGCCAGCAGTCCTGACTCGAATGAGCAGTTCTTC. Translating it yields CASSPDSNEQFF.

This clone was observed a handful of times. The rearrangement joins TRBV11-2 to TRBJ2-1; 8 bases line up with TRBD2. Germline V gene data show CDR1 as SGHAT and CDR2 as FQNNGV. V lost 1 base to trimming and J lost 10 bases; unmatched junction nucleotides: 18. This CDR3 region has 18 residues. CDR3 in amino acids: CASSLGLLVGRGGGEQFF. CDR3 in DNA: TGTGCCAGCAGCTTAGGGTTGTTAGTCGGGAGGGGAGGAGGAGAGCAGTTCTTC. Full variable domain (remainder filled in from reference TRBV11-2 and TRBJ2-1): EAGVAQSPRYKIIEKRQSVAFWCNPISGHATLYWYQQILGQGPKLLIQFQNNGVVDDSQLPKDRFSAERLKGVDSTLKIQPAKLEDSAVYLCASSLGLLVGRGGGEQFFGPGTRLTVL.

This clone was counted only a few times. CDR3 nucleotides: TGCGCCAGCAGCCGGGACTCTGGCTCCTACAATGAGCAGTTCTTC. Translating it yields CASSRDSGSYNEQFF. This chain uses TRBV5-1 with TRBJ2-1; tentative D call: TRBD2 (6 bases). Per the germline V gene, CDR1 is SGHRS and CDR2 is YFSETQ. V was trimmed by 4 bases and J by 0 bases, leaving 11 bases between them. The CDR3 has 15 residues.

In its sample, this clone was seen a few times. The gene calls are TRBV5-4 and TRBJ1-2, with a weak D call TRBD1 (5 bases). This CDR3 comprises 14 residues. The V end was cut by 4 bases, the J end by 4 bases, with 14 bases between. CDR1 SGHNT and CDR2 YYREEE come from the germline V gene (reference sequence). The CDR3 sequence is CASSQATGVYGYTF. CDR3 bases: TGTGCCAGCAGCCAGGCCACAGGAGTCTATGGCTACACCTTC.

In this sample, this clone turned up a few times. This chain links TRBV11-2 with TRBJ2-2; weak D call: TRBD1 (5 bases). This CDR3 has 16 residues. The germline CDR1 and CDR2 sequences are SGHAT and FQNNGV. Between the trimmed V and J ends, which lost 1 base and 2 bases, there was a span of 11 bases. The chain's CDR3 is CASSLVQGANTGELFF. CDR3 in DNA: TGTGCCAGCAGCTTAGTCCAGGGTGCAAACACCGGGGAGCTGTTTTTT.

This clone was observed a few times. This chain uses TRBV30 with TRBJ2-7, with TRBD2 matching 8 bases. Germline V gene lookup returns CDR1 GTSNPN and CDR2 SVGIG (reference sequence). V gave up 2 bases and J gave up 7 bases; unmatched junction bases: 10. This CDR3 comprises 14 residues. CDR3 DNA: TGTGCCTGGAGTCCAACGAGCGGGAGTCGAGAGCAGTACTTC. This gives the protein CAWSPTSGSREQYF.

This clone was observed a handful of times. V gene TRBV11-2 combines with J gene TRBJ1-2; D perhaps matches TRBD1 (5 bases). Germline CDR1 SGHAT, CDR2 FQNNGV. V gave up 11 bases and J gave up 1 base, with 14 bases separating them. There are 13 residues in the CDR3. The CDR3 bases are TGTGCCTTGGGGCAATACCGTAACTATGGCTACACCTTC. Protein product: CALGQYRNYGYTF.

The CDR3 reads CASSPGTEGVETQYF. The CDR3 DNA follows: TGTGCCAGCAGCCCCGGGACAGAAGGCGTAGAGACCCAGTACTTC. The chain employs TRBV2 and TRBJ2-5; 7 bases are a match to TRBD1. This CDR3 spans 15 amino acids. Germline V lookup: CDR1 SNHLY, CDR2 FYNNEI. The trim removed 6 bases at V and 4 bases at J, leaving 11 bases unmatched.